The present T cell receptor (beta chain) was sequenced within a study of response to subunit inactivated influenza vaccine. The germline V and J ends were trimmed by 4 bases and 4 bases, with 10 bases remaining between them. The CDR3 loop spans 13 amino acids. One entry per CDR3 protein results from TCRdb running MiXCR on the RT-PCR reads. The repertoire has 500,000 to 600,000 distinct CDR3 sequences, approximately 11% of them found once; the top ten carry approximately 10%. This sample also appeared in a second study, on T cells expressing NK-cell markers. From that paper: The authors generated TCR beta cDNA through 5'RACE template switching with UMIs. Most of the eight sequenced donors tested HCMV-seropositive; one tested seronegative.

The chain combines TRBV12-3 or TRBV12-4 with TRBJ2-5; weak D call: TRBD2 (6 bases). Sequencing used PBMCs from blood, obtained on the day of vaccination. This sequence was found in a man aged 50-59 years who received an inactivated influenza vaccine. CDR3 sequence (DNA): TGTGCCAGCAGTTGGGGGGAAAGAGAGACCCAGTACTTC. It yields the protein CASSWGERETQYF.